One and the same sample provided the 23 T cell receptor beta chains below, sequenced in a study of cytomegalovirus exposure and HLA in healthy donors. The primer mix had 60 Vbeta and 13 Jbeta primers. The protocol was immunoSEQ multiplex PCR, while the TCRdb copy is restricted to in-frame clones and leaves out a portion. The sample holds 200,000 to 250,000 clones; approximately 79% are singletons and the top ten take roughly 1.5%. The sequencing input was PBMCs. Source of these receptors: a man aged 50 or older in good health and CMV-seronegative.

This clone is a singleton in its sample. J is TRBJ2-7 and V is TRBV6-5, with D possibly TRBD2 on 6 matching bases. V lost 2 bases and J 3 bases, leaving 14 bases between the germline ends. CDR3 size: 15 residues. CDR1 is MNHEY, CDR2 SVGAGI, per germline. CDR3 bases: TGTGCCAGCAGTTACAGACTAGGAGACAACTACGAGCAGTACTTC. Protein sequence: CASSYRLGDNYEQYF.

A single count supports this clone. This chain links TRBV14 with TRBJ1-2; 10 bases line up with TRBD1. The CDR3 length is 18 residues. The J segment lost 4 bases and the V segment lost 1 base, leaving 12 bases of the junction unmatched. CDR1 and CDR2 (germline): SGHDN, FVKESK. CDR3 in amino acids: CASSQAGQGLEKLYGYTF. CDR3 DNA sequence: TGTGCCAGCAGCCAAGCGGGACAGGGGCTGGAAAAACTCTATGGCTACACCTTC.

V usage is TRBV11-2 and J usage is TRBJ2-5; maybe TRBD1 (6 bases). The J call may not be correct, given that the DNA end is closer to TRBJ2-7. Per the germline V gene, CDR1 is SGHAT and CDR2 is FQNNGV. This CDR3 contains 17 residues. CDR3 residues: CASSLGFTGPNSYEQYF. CDR3 nucleotides: TGTGCCAGCAGCTTAGGATTCACAGGGCCTAACTCCTACGAGCAGTACTTC.

The chain is built from TRBV10-1 and TRBJ1-2, with 9 bases matching TRBD1. The CDR3 totals 14 residues. V was pared by 3 bases and J by 6 bases, with 5 bases of the junction left unmatched. Per germline, CDR1 WNHNN and CDR2 SYGVQD (reference sequence). The CDR3 reads CASSDGTGTNGYTF. The CDR3 bases are TGCGCCAGCAGTGACGGGACAGGGACTAATGGCTACACCTTC.

This clone was seen just once. The sample has other DNA sequences that encode this CDR3 too. The rearrangement links TRBV7-3 to TRBJ2-2; TRBD1 might be the D (6 bases). Germline-derived CDR1 and CDR2 are SGHTA and FQGTGA. The V gene lost 2 bases and the J gene lost 5 bases, with 9 bases spanning the gap. The CDR3 sequence is 14 residues long. DNA for the CDR3: TGTGCCAGCAGCTTATCCGGGACAACCGGGGAGCTGTTTTTT. It encodes CASSLSGTTGELFF.

The chain is built from TRBV7-9 and TRBJ1-4; D is undetermined. CDR3 length equals 14 residues. V was shortened by 5 bases and J by 2 bases, with 9 bases between the two germline ends. The germline V gene has CDR1 SEHNR and CDR2 FQNEAQ (reference sequence). DNA of the CDR3: TGTGCCAGCAGCCGGGGTTGGACTAATGAAAAACTGTTTTTT. Amino acid sequence: CASSRGWTNEKLFF.

This clone was found once. The CDR3: CASSLSVMTSGIYNEQFF. CDR3 nucleotide sequence: TGTGCCAGCAGTTTATCGGTCATGACTAGCGGGATCTACAATGAGCAGTTCTTC. The chain carries TRBV27 and TRBJ2-1, with 11 nucleotides matching TRBD2. CDR1 and CDR2 from the germline V gene are MNHEY and SMNVEV (reference sequence). The CDR3 sequence is 18 residues long. V shed 0 bases, J shed 3 bases, and the junction held 7 bases outside the gene matches.

This chain connects TRBV6-5 to TRBJ2-7, with 11 positions matching TRBD2. In germline, CDR1 is MNHEY, CDR2 SVGAGI. V was clipped by 6 bases and J by 0 bases; unmatched bases: 4. The CDR3 has 15 amino acids. The CDR3 region has the DNA TGTGCCAGCAGGGATAGCGGGAGGGCCTCCTACGAGCAGTACTTC. Its translation: CASRDSGRASYEQYF.

The V gene is TRBV28, the J gene TRBJ2-3; TRBD1 matches at 8 bases. The CDR3 has 15 amino acids. After removal of 5 bases from V and 2 bases from J, the junction contained 6 bases not matched to a gene. Germline lookup yields CDR1 MDHEN and CDR2 SYDVKM. For the CDR3, the DNA is TGTGCCAGCAGTCAAGGACAGGGCGCCACAGATACGCAGTATTTT. This codes for CASSQGQGATDTQYF.

V gene TRBV5-4 combines with J gene TRBJ2-1; 9 bases are shared with TRBD2. The CDR3 length is 16 residues. The ends lost 0 bases at V and 4 bases at J; junction bases unmatched: 5. The germline V gene has CDR1 SGHNT and CDR2 YYREEE (reference sequence). DNA for the CDR3: TGTGCCAGCAGCTTGGTCACTAGCGGGCTATACAATGAGCAGTTCTTC. Translated, it gives CASSLVTSGLYNEQFF.

This clone was seen just once. The genes are TRBV5-4 and TRBJ2-4, with D tentatively TRBD2 (5 bases). CDR1 SGHNT and CDR2 YYREEE come from the germline V gene (reference sequence). The CDR3 extends over 13 amino acids. V lost 7 bases and J lost 6, with 14 bases in between. The CDR3 is CASANTRGNIQYF. The CDR3 DNA sequence: TGTGCCAGCGCTAACACCCGGGGAAACATTCAGTACTTC.

This sequence joins TRBV12-2 and TRBJ1-5; the D call TRBD1 from the table was never checked on the DNA. TRBV12-2 is classified as a pseudogene. CDR3 length: 13 residues. CDR3 amino acids: CASRLGPGQPQHF. As DNA, the CDR3 is TGTGCAAGTCGCTTAGGCCCAGGTCAGCCCCAGCATTTT.

The chain has TRBV28 and TRBJ1-6, with 9 nucleotides matching TRBD1. CDR1 and CDR2 (germline): MDHEN, SYDVKM. After removal of 4 bases from V and 7 bases from J, the junction contained 8 bases not matched to a gene. This CDR3 is built from 16 residues. In DNA form, the CDR3 reads TGTGCCAGCAGTTACCGGACAGGGGCGTCCAATTCACCCCTCCACTTT. Encoded protein: CASSYRTGASNSPLHF.

This clone was seen a single time. The chain couples TRBV28 to TRBJ2-5; TRBD2 aligns across 8 bases. Germline V lookup: CDR1 MDHEN, CDR2 SYDVKM. Losses at the gene ends were 7 bases for V and 5 bases for J; bases not matched to a gene: 12. The CDR3 has 15 residues. DNA of the CDR3: TGTGCCAGCAACTCTCTAACCGGGGGGGAGGAGACCCAGTACTTC. Residues: CASNSLTGGEETQYF.

In this sample, this clone turned up once. The rearrangement uses TRBV28 and TRBJ2-7, with a possible D match to TRBD2 (6 bases). Germline V gene lookup returns CDR1 MDHEN and CDR2 SYDVKM. The CDR3 is made up of 11 amino acids. V was shortened by 10 bases and J by 4 bases, with 11 bases between the two germline ends. CDR3 nucleotides: TGTGCCACTGCGGGAAATTACGAGCAGTACTTC. Its protein is CATAGNYEQYF.

The rearrangement uses TRBV18 and TRBJ2-5, with 9 bases aligning to TRBD1. Trimming at V came to 5 bases and at J to 5 bases, leaving 3 bases not matched to a gene. Germline CDR1 KGHSH, CDR2 LQKENI. The CDR3 covers 13 residues. CDR3 protein: CASSSTGGETQYF. The DNA for the CDR3 is TGTGCCAGCTCATCGACAGGGGGGGAGACCCAGTACTTC.

Only a few counts were recorded for this clone. V usage is TRBV15 and J usage is TRBJ2-7; 7 bases match TRBD2. The germline V gene has CDR1 LNHNV and CDR2 YYDKDF (reference sequence). The V and J ends lost 5 bases and 2 bases, in that order; junction bases with no gene match: 6. This CDR3 is built from 14 residues. CDR3 protein: CATSPGGGAYEQYF. CDR3 in DNA: TGTGCCACCAGCCCTGGGGGGGGAGCCTACGAGCAGTACTTC. Using reference TRBV15 and TRBJ2-7 for the parts outside the CDR3, the full variable domain is DAMVIQNPRYQVTQFGKPVTLSCSQTLNHNVMYWYQQKSSQAPKLLFHYYDKDFNNEADTPDNFQSRRPNTSFCFLDIRSPGLGDTAMYLCATSPGGGAYEQYFGPGTRLTVT.

The chain recombines TRBV11-3 with TRBJ2-5, with a possible D match to TRBD2 (7 bases). The J call may not be correct, given that the DNA end is closer to TRBJ2-7. Looked up from germline, CDR1 is SGHNT and CDR2 is YENEEA. There are 13 residues in the CDR3. CDR3 nucleotide sequence: TGTGCCAGCAGCTCTAGGGGGGGGTACGAGCAGTACTTC. Residues: CASSSRGGYEQYF.

The gene calls are TRBV12-5 and TRBJ2-7, with unresolved D. Trimming pared 0 bases from V and 1 base from J, leaving 10 bases between. Germline V CDR1 and CDR2: LGHNT, FRNRAP. The CDR3 spans 15 residues. The CDR3 spells CASGLVIRRSYEQYF. The CDR3 DNA reads as TGTGCTAGTGGTTTGGTAATCCGGAGATCCTACGAGCAGTACTTC.

The chain has TRBV19 and TRBJ1-1; no definite D call. The CDR3 contains 16 residues. Germline CDR1 reads LNHDA; CDR2 reads SQIVND (reference sequence). Trimming cost V 4 bases and J 0 bases, with 15 bases left between them. For the CDR3, the DNA is TGTGCCAGTAGTAACCGGGCCCTCGGGGTGAACACTGAAGCTTTCTTT. Encoded protein: CASSNRALGVNTEAFF. The full variable domain, completed using reference TRBV19 and TRBJ1-1, is DGGITQSPKYLFRKEGQNVTLSCEQNLNHDAMYWYRQDPGQGLRLIYYSQIVNDFQKGDIAEGYSVSREKKESFPLTVTSAQKNPTAFYLCASSNRALGVNTEAFFGQGTRLTVV.

The chain carries TRBV19 and TRBJ2-1; no reliable D call. From germline, CDR1 is LNHDA and CDR2 SQIVND (reference sequence). This CDR3 has 14 amino acids. V was pared by 5 bases and J by 7 bases, with 15 bases between. The CDR3, as DNA: TGTGCCAGTAGTGAGGCCTTAGGAAGGAATGAGCAGTTCTTC. It encodes CASSEALGRNEQFF.

This rearrangement joins TRBV30 to TRBJ2-7; D might be TRBD2 (5 bases). Germline V lookup: CDR1 GTSNPN, CDR2 SVGIG (reference sequence). The CDR3 is 14 residues long. With 3 bases removed from V and 0 bases from J, the gap between germline ends came to 12 bases. CDR3 DNA: TGTGCCTGGAGCGGAGGACGGGCCTCCTACGAGCAGTACTTC. Its protein product is CAWSGGRASYEQYF. Full variable domain (missing parts from reference TRBV30 and TRBJ2-7): SQTIHQWPATLVQPVGSPLSLECTVEGTSNPNLYWYRQAAGRGLQLLFYSVGIGQISSEVPQNLSASRPQDRQFILSSKKLLLSDSGFYLCAWSGGRASYEQYFGPGTRLTVT.

The chain carries TRBV25-1 and TRBJ2-2, with 8 bases identical to TRBD1. Germline V gene data show CDR1 as MGHDK and CDR2 as SYGVNS. The CDR3 has 17 residues. V trimming: 3 bases; J trimming: 2 bases; junction bases outside the gene matches: 8. CDR3: CASSDPLDRENTGELFF. The CDR3 nucleotides read TGTGCCAGCAGTGATCCCCTGGACAGGGAAAACACCGGGGAGCTGTTTTTT.